One sample yielded the 6 T cell receptor beta chains listed below, sequenced in a study of identical twins. From the 5' RACE reads, TCRdb called clonotypes with MiXCR, one entry per CDR3 protein. The sample gives approximately 220,000 distinct CDR3 sequences, about 7.5% of which show up once; less than 2% is in the top ten. This sample was also put to use in a study of yellow fever vaccine responses in identical twins.

The sample comprised memory (CD45RO+) T cells sorted from blood. The receptor source for this set is a woman under 30 in good health.

The chain carries TRBV5-1 and TRBJ1-2; D is ambiguous. Germline V gene data show CDR1 as SGHRS and CDR2 as YFSETQ. V gave up 0 bases and J gave up 6 bases, with 9 bases separating them. CDR3 length: 13 residues. The CDR3 loop is CASSLVLGDGYTF. CDR3 bases: TGCGCCAGCAGCTTGGTACTGGGTGATGGCTACACCTTC. The full variable domain, rest sourced from reference TRBV5-1 and TRBJ1-2, is KAGVTQTPRYLIKTRGQQVTLSCSPISGHRSVSWYQQTPGQGLQFLFEYFSETQRNKGNFPGRFSGRQFSNSRSEMNVSTLELGDSALYLCASSLVLGDGYTFGSGTRLTVV.

This clonotype was found many times. The V call is TRBV3-1, the J call TRBJ2-3; no definite D call. V was trimmed by 4 bases and J by 2 bases, leaving 4 bases between them. Germline assignment: CDR1 LGHDT and CDR2 YNNKEL (reference sequence). This CDR3 has 12 residues. The CDR3 is CASSRDTDTQYF. The CDR3 nucleotides are TGTGCCAGCAGCCGGGACACAGATACGCAGTATTTT.

This clonotype turned up a few times. The rearrangement joins TRBV6-1 to TRBJ1-2; 7 nucleotides align to TRBD1. Germline CDR1 is MNHNS and CDR2 is SASEGT. The V segment lost 6 bases and the J segment 4 bases; nucleotides outside the gene matches: 2. The CDR3 is 12 amino acids. The CDR3 spells CASRDRAYGYTF. In DNA, the CDR3 is TGTGCCAGCAGAGACAGGGCCTATGGCTACACCTTC.

This clonotype turned up a few times. The chain joins TRBV7-2 to TRBJ1-4, with 9 bases that match TRBD1. Per the germline V gene, CDR1 is SGHTA and CDR2 is FQGNSA. V gave up 1 base and J gave up 5 bases; unmatched junction bases: 5. The length of the CDR3 is 16 residues. The CDR3 DNA follows: TGTGCCAGCAGCTTAGTTGGGACAGGGCCCAATGAAAAACTGTTTTTT. Protein: CASSLVGTGPNEKLFF.

There are a few counts of this clonotype. CDR3 sequence (DNA): TGTGCCAGCAGCGATTGGCGGGGGGGCTTGGAGCAGTTCTTC. This gives the protein CASSDWRGGLEQFF. The V gene is TRBV3-1, the J gene TRBJ2-1, with 9 bases that match TRBD2. The CDR3 loop spans 14 amino acids. Germline V lookup: CDR1 LGHDT, CDR2 YNNKEL (reference sequence). Germline trimming cut 5 bases from V and 10 bases from J; bases unmatched to any gene: 9.

This clonotype turned up a few times. The chain uses TRBV28 and TRBJ2-1; 9 nucleotides line up with TRBD1. This CDR3 contains 14 residues. Germline assignment: CDR1 MDHEN and CDR2 SYDVKM. The V and J ends lost 8 bases and 6 bases, in that order; junction bases with no gene match: 8. DNA of the CDR3: TGTGCCAGCGAGTTCACAGGGGGCCGCAATGAGCAGTTCTTC. Its translation is CASEFTGGRNEQFF.